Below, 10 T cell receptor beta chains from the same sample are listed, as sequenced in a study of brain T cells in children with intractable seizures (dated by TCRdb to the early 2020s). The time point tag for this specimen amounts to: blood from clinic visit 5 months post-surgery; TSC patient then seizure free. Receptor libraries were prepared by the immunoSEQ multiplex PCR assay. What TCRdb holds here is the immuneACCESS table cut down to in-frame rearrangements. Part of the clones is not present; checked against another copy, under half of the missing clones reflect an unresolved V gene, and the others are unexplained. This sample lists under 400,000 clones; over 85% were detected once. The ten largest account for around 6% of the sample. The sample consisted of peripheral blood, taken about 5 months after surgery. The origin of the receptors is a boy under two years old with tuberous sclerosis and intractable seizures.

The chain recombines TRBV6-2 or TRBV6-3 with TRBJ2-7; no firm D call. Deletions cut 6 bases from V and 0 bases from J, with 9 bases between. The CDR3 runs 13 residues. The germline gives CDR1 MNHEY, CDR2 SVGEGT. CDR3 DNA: TGTGCCAGCAGGTACAAGAGCTCCTACGAGCAGTACTTC. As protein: CASRYKSSYEQYF.

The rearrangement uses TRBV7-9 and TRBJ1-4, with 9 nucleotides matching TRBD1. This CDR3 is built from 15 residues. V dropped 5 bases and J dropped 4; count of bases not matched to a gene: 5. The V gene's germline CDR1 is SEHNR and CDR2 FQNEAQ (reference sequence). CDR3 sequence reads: CASSKVGQGNEKLFF. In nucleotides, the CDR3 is TGTGCCAGCAGCAAAGTGGGACAGGGTAATGAAAAACTGTTTTTT.

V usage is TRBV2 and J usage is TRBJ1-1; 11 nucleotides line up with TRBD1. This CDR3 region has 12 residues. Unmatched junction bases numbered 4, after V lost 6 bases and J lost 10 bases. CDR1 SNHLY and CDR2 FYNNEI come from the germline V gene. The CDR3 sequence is CASRGQGVVAFF. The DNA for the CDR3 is TGTGCCAGCAGGGGACAGGGGGTCGTAGCTTTCTTT.

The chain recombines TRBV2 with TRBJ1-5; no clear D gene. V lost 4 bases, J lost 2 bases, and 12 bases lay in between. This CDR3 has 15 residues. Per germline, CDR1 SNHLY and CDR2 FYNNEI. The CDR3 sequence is CASSVSPYGNQPQHF. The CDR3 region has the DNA TGTGCCAGCAGTGTTTCTCCGTACGGCAATCAGCCCCAGCATTTT. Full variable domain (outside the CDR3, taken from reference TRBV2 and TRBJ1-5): EPEVTQTPSHQVTQMGQEVILRCVPISNHLYFYWYRQILGQKVEFLVSFYNNEISEKSEIFDDQFSVERPDGSNFTLKIRSTKLEDSAMYFCASSVSPYGNQPQHFGDGTRLSIL.

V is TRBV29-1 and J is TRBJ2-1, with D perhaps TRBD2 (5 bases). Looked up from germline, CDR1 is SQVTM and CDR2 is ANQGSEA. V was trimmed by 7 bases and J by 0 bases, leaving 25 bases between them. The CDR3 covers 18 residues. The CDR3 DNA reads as TGCAGCGCCGACCCGGGGATGTCAAATCTTAGCTCCTACAATGAGCAGTTCTTC. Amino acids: CSADPGMSNLSSYNEQFF.

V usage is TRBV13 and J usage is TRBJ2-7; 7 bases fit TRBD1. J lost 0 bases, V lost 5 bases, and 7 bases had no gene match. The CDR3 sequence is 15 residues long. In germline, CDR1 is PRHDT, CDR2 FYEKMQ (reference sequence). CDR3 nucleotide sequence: TGTGCCAGCAGCAACTCCGGGACAGCCTCCTACGAGCAGTACTTC. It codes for CASSNSGTASYEQYF.

Here the CDR3 DNA reads TGTGCCAGCTCAGACAGCCTCCATAGCAATCAGCCCCAGCATTTT. It translates to CASSDSLHSNQPQHF. The chain couples TRBV19 to TRBJ1-5, with a tentative D call TRBD1 (5 bases). This CDR3 is 15 amino acids long. The germline V gene encodes CDR1 LNHDA and CDR2 SQIVND (reference sequence). V lost 9 bases, J lost 0 bases, and 15 bases lay in between. Full variable domain (remainder filled in from reference TRBV19 and TRBJ1-5): DGGITQSPKYLFRKEGQNVTLSCEQNLNHDAMYWYRQDPGQGLRLIYYSQIVNDFQKGDIAEGYSVSREKKESFPLTVTSAQKNPTAFYLCASSDSLHSNQPQHFGDGTRLSIL.

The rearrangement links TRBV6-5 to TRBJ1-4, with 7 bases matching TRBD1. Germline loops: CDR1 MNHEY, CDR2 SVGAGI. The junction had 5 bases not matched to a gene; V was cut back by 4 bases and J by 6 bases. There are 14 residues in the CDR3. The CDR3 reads CASSSRQGYEKLFF. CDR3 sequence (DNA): TGTGCCAGCAGTTCCAGACAGGGTTATGAAAAACTGTTTTTT.

The CDR3 DNA reads TGTGCCAGCAGTTTCAGCGGACAGGGGGCGGTCGAGCAGTACTTC. Translated, it gives CASSFSGQGAVEQYF. V and J are TRBV27 and TRBJ2-7; TRBD1 matches at 11 bases. V shed 3 bases, J shed 6 bases, and the junction held 7 bases outside the gene matches. This CDR3 region has 15 residues. CDR1 and CDR2 (germline): MNHEY, SMNVEV (reference sequence).

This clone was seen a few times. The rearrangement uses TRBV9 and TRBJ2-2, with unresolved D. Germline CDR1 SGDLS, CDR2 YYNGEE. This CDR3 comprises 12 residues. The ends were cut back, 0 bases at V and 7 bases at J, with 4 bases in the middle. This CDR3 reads CASSVDIGELFF. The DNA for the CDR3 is TGTGCCAGCAGCGTAGATATCGGGGAGCTGTTTTTT.